The source of this T cell receptor (beta chain) is a study of T cell responses to AZD1222 COVID-19 vaccine (dated by TCRdb to about 2021). Study-level background: AZD1222 recipients given second doses at about 4 weeks or at about 12 weeks were pooled, since spike-specific TCR depth and breadth were not found to differ between the two schedules. A total of 230 to 250 trial participants underwent TCR sequencing, of whom 207 received two doses of AZD1222 and 26 received two doses of the MenACWY control vaccine. Trial participants were enrolled by age into subgroups of 18-55, 56-69 and 70-plus years, and 148, 28 and 57 TCR-sequenced participants, respectively, were included in these subgroups.

What the time point label conveys for this sample: baseline before first vaccination. The vaccinee samples were drawn from two UK trials, COV001 and COV002, one of which was a single-blind randomized controlled phase 2/3 trial testing AZD1222 (ChAdOx1 nCoV-19) in healthy adults. For TCRbeta chain sequencing, PBMC samples from trial participants were taken at day 0 and at day 28 after the second dose. The CDR3 regions of human TCRbeta chains were subjected to immunosequencing. The study's processing was this. TCRs in the repertoires were compared against a reference library of SARS-CoV-2-specific TCRs that had been generated with the MIRA antigen-specificity platform. Breadth meant the fraction of unique TCRs that were SARS-CoV-2-associated, whereas depth meant the fraction of total T cells that were SARS-CoV-2-associated. Each spike-specific TCR was assigned to its reactive spike region and to a CD4 or CD8 class using the MIRA data. Log10-transformed breadth and depth values were compared by one-way ANOVA with Sidak's multiple comparisons tests. TCRdb obtained this table from immuneACCESS and retained in-frame rearrangements with V and J assigned. These tables miss some clones; where compared with another copy, unresolved V genes account for less than half of the shortfall, and the remainder is unexplained. That table is the source of V, J and clone size, and D and trimming were worked out from the DNA. The sample records 140,000 to 150,000 clones, more than 75% of which are singletons. Around 5.5% of the sample rests with the top ten.

Concerning this clone: It has no known antigen specificity. Qualities for individual bases were not recorded, and no much larger clone is one base off.

Overall study outcomes, separate from this receptor: Participants were mostly white British, with more females than males. The authors suggested clonal diversity may have been underestimated. Vaccine-associated CD4 TCRs spanned the whole spike protein, with dominant responses in regions 160-218 and 743-854. Because no samples from the day 14 peak response were available, repertoires could be characterized only after the peak T cell response. Epitopes outside the regions mutated in the B.1.351 and B.1.1.7 variants were reportedly recognized by nearly half of the unique spike-specific TCRs. After two AZD1222 doses, both the breadth and the depth of spike-specific TCRs were significantly higher than at day 0 and than in MenACWY recipients. In the small 56-69-year group, the increase in depth fell short of significance, most likely because of low power. Conclusions about previously exposed vaccinees were limited because only six AZD1222 recipients were SARS-CoV-2 seropositive at baseline.

The specimen was peripheral blood, collected on day 0 of AZD1222 vaccination. The clonotype originates from an adult in good health.

The CDR3 is CASSLSGNYGYTF. In nucleotides, the sequence is TGTGCCAGCAGTTTGTCAGGGAACTATGGCTACACCTTC. The chain is made from TRBV6-5 and TRBJ1-2, with a tentative D gene TRBD1 over 5 matching bases. CDR1 and CDR2 were assigned from the germline V gene as MNHEY and SVGAGI. Its CDR3 holds 13 amino acids, cysteine through phenylalanine. Kept here is only the CDR3 DNA, which spans 39 bases and is read in frame from base 1. The junction carries 8 bases between V and J, which are trimmed by 4 bases and 2 bases respectively.